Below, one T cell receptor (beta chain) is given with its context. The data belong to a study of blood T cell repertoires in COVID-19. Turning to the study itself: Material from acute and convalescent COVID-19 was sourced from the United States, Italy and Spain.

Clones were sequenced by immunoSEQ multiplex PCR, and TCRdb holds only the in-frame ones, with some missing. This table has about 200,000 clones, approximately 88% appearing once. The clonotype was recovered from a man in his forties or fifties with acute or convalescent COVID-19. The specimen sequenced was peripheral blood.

CDR3 nucleotide sequence: TGTGCCAGCAGTGACTTGGGACAGGGTCCTCCGAGGGAGCAGTACTTC. Translation: CASSDLGQGPPREQYF. The chain carries TRBV6-4 and TRBJ2-7; 9 nucleotides align to TRBD1. This CDR3 spans 16 amino acids. V was pared by 1 base and J by 7 bases, with 11 bases of the junction left unmatched. Germline CDR1 and CDR2: MRHNA and SNTAGT.